This T cell receptor beta chain emerged from a study of response to subunit inactivated influenza vaccine. This clonotype appeared many times. The antigen is unknown. TCRdb used MiXCR to reprocess the RT-PCR reads, holding one entry per CDR3 protein. The sample lists approximately 730,000 distinct CDR3 sequences; approximately 15% were seen once. Study-wide results and caveats: Few additional T cells are recruited per seasonal influenza vaccination, authors suggested.

The sequence was collected from a man aged 50 to 60 who received an inactivated influenza vaccine. The specimen comprised PBMCs from blood, sampled around two weeks before vaccination.

The CDR3 loop reads CSVDQGSGANVLTF. The CDR3 nucleotides read TGCAGCGTTGATCAGGGCTCTGGGGCCAACGTCCTGACTTTC. The chain has TRBV29-1 and TRBJ2-6; possibly TRBD1 for D (5 bases). The CDR3 loop spans 14 amino acids. Trimming left V 3 bases short and J 0 bases short, with 6 bases between. Germline-derived CDR1 and CDR2 are SQVTM and ANQGSEA.